This TCR beta chain was profiled in a study of response to subunit inactivated influenza vaccine. Findings and limits, study-wide: The authors suggested that few new T cells are recruited per seasonal influenza vaccination.

This clonotype was seen a handful of times. Its antigen is not identified. TCRdb recomputed calls from the RT-PCR reads with MiXCR, one row per CDR3 protein. The table has 450,000 to 600,000 distinct CDR3 sequences, about 7.6% seen once; the top ten hold 10% to 15%. CDR3 length: 18 residues. The J segment lost 0 bases and the V segment lost 4 bases, leaving 12 bases of the junction unmatched. The V gene's germline CDR1 is LGHDT and CDR2 YNNKEL (reference sequence). Source: PBMCs from blood, taken approximately 25 months after vaccination. V is TRBV3-1 and J is TRBJ1-1, with 9 bases aligning to TRBD1. The TCR was taken from a man in his fifties or sixties who received an inactivated influenza vaccine. CDR3 in amino acids: CASSLGGQGRVMNTEAFF. CDR3 nucleotide sequence: TGTGCCAGCAGCCTAGGGGGACAGGGAAGGGTCATGAACACTGAAGCTTTCTTT.